A single sample gave rise to the 9 T cell receptor beta chains below, sequenced in a study of circulating and synovial CD4+ cells in juvenile arthritis. TCRdb keeps only in-frame clones here, not all; method: immunoSEQ multiplex PCR. The table shows around 32,000 clones, with roughly 96% occurring only once. The sample consisted of CD4+ T cells from blood. The receptors originated from a human donor with juvenile idiopathic arthritis.

The chain couples TRBV18 to TRBJ1-1, with a weak D call TRBD1 (5 bases). The CDR3 contains 16 residues. V lost 1 base to trimming and J lost 3 bases, with 15 bases between them. Germline V gene data show CDR1 as KGHSH and CDR2 as LQKENI. CDR3 sequence: CASSPQPQGGDTEAFF. CDR3 in DNA: TGTGCCAGCTCACCACAGCCGCAGGGAGGGGACACTGAAGCTTTCTTT.

The V call is TRBV12-5, the J call TRBJ2-3; D may be TRBD2 (6 bases). Germline V gene data show CDR1 as LGHNT and CDR2 as FRNRAP. V shed 0 bases and J shed 0 bases, with 13 bases lying between them. This CDR3 comprises 17 residues. This chain's CDR3 is CASGLVIGGTSTDTQYF. CDR3 nucleotides: TGTGCTAGTGGTTTGGTAATCGGCGGGACTAGCACAGATACGCAGTATTTT. Drawing the rest from reference TRBV12-5 and TRBJ2-3, the complete variable domain is DARVTQTPRHKVTEMGQEVTMRCQPILGHNTVFWYRQTMMQGLELLAYFRNRAPLDDSGMPKDRFSAEMPDATLATLKIQPSEPRDSAVYFCASGLVIGGTSTDTQYFGPGTRLTVL.

The rearrangement uses TRBV19 and TRBJ1-2, with D hard to call. CDR1 and CDR2 (germline): LNHDA, SQIVND (reference sequence). This CDR3 comprises 13 residues. Trimming shortened V by 7 bases and J by 4 bases, and 13 bases separated the two germline ends. The CDR3 region is CASTRGKSYGYTF. For the CDR3, the DNA is TGTGCCAGTACTAGAGGAAAGTCCTATGGCTACACCTTC. Based on the CDR3 plus reference TRBV19 and TRBJ1-2, the full variable domain is DGGITQSPKYLFRKEGQNVTLSCEQNLNHDAMYWYRQDPGQGLRLIYYSQIVNDFQKGDIAEGYSVSREKKESFPLTVTSAQKNPTAFYLCASTRGKSYGYTFGSGTRLTVV.

The rearrangement links TRBV9 to TRBJ2-1; D is perhaps TRBD2 (6 bases). Germline-derived CDR1 and CDR2 are SGDLS and YYNGEE. V was clipped by 0 bases and J by 2 bases, with 6 bases between them. The CDR3 runs 14 residues. CDR3 sequence: CASSVGGAYNEQFF. The CDR3 region has the DNA TGTGCCAGCAGCGTAGGCGGGGCCTACAATGAGCAGTTCTTC.

The chain employs TRBV10-1 and TRBJ1-1; D possibly corresponds to TRBD1 (6 bases). V was trimmed by 6 bases and J by 7 bases, leaving 12 bases between them. CDR3 size: 12 residues. Germline V gene lookup returns CDR1 WNHNN and CDR2 SYGVQD (reference sequence). The CDR3 nucleotides read TGCGCCAGCAGCGAAGGGGGGGTTGAAGCTTTCTTT. Protein product: CASSEGGVEAFF.

The CDR3 reads CASSIQGASDYEQYF. The CDR3 coding sequence is TGCGCCAGCAGCATACAGGGGGCATCCGACTACGAGCAGTACTTC. This chain uses TRBV5-1 with TRBJ2-7; 9 positions agree with TRBD1. Germline V gene lookup returns CDR1 SGHRS and CDR2 YFSETQ. CDR3 length: 15 residues. V gave up 4 bases and J gave up 3 bases; unmatched junction bases: 8.

The chain joins TRBV2 to TRBJ2-5; D ambiguous. V was pared by 2 bases and J by 5 bases, with 9 bases between. Looked up from germline, CDR1 is SNHLY and CDR2 is FYNNEI. The CDR3 loop spans 13 amino acids. CDR3 residues: CASSERRAETQYF. Here the CDR3 DNA reads TGTGCCAGCAGTGAACGAAGAGCGGAGACCCAGTACTTC.

In its sample, this clone was seen a few times. The rearrangement uses TRBV7-6 and TRBJ2-1, with a weak D call TRBD1 (6 bases). The CDR3 runs 15 residues. Germline V gene lookup returns CDR1 SGHVS and CDR2 FNYEAQ. Trimming took off 7 bases at V and 2 bases at J, with 15 bases between the two ends. CDR3 residues: CASTPSGHPYNEQFF. CDR3 sequence (DNA): TGTGCCAGCACACCCTCGGGACACCCCTACAATGAGCAGTTCTTC.

This chain joins TRBV5-1 and TRBJ2-6, with unresolved D. The CDR3 extends over 15 amino acids. Germline loops: CDR1 SGHRS, CDR2 YFSETQ. Trimming removed 4 bases from V and 0 bases from J, with 8 bases in between. CDR3 in amino acids: CASSLVGSGANVLTF. In nucleotides, the CDR3 is TGCGCCAGCAGCCTGGTCGGCTCTGGGGCCAACGTCCTGACTTTC.